This T cell receptor (beta chain) was sequenced for a study of blood T cell repertoires in COVID-19 (TCRdb year 2020). Concerning the study at large: Samples from collaborators originated in the United States, Italy and Spain and spanned both the acute and convalescent phases of COVID-19. The material from the prospective study consisted of cDNA or gDNA derived from T cells, B-cell-depleted T cells, or PBMCs. Subjects who had been exposed to COVID-19, were actively infected with it, or had recovered from it provided the deeply sampled blood TCRbeta repertoires that made up the dataset. The repertoires were made available in a free public database intended to serve as a resource for research on the immune response to SARS-CoV-2. Samples were obtained from the ongoing ImmuneRACE study (first 160 participants) and from some 1,300 subjects provided by 6 global collaborators. A de-identified subject ID, COVID-19 status, age in years and sex were almost always included in the sample metadata. HLA class I and class II types, where available, came from metadata supplied by the sample provider rather than from assay-based typing. Overall results and qualifications from the work: Clinical and demographic metadata were provided uncurated, with the amount varying by source and participant.

TCRbeta CDR3 regions were amplified from genomic DNA by means of the immunoSEQ Assay, a bias-controlled multiplex PCR. Per the authors' processing: Within the assay, amplification of reference gene primers was used to estimate how many nucleated cells each sample contained. To quantify the absolute abundance of each unique TCRbeta CDR3 rearrangement, sequence reads were collapsed and filtered. Productive Simpson clonality was computed per sample as the square root of Simpson's diversity index over productive rearrangements. TCRdb obtained this table from immuneACCESS and retained in-frame rearrangements with V and J assigned. These tables miss some clones; where compared with another copy, unresolved V genes account for less than half of the shortfall, and the remainder is unexplained. V and J calls and clone size come straight from that table; D and trimming were deduced from the DNA. This sample has some 210,000 clones in its table, and approximately 81% of those were observed once. Clones ranked in the top ten supply about 8.9% of the sample.

The germline V gene yields SGHVS for CDR1 and FQNEAQ for CDR2. The CDR3 spans 13 residues, from the cysteine through the phenylalanine. Just CDR3 DNA is preserved here, 39 bases in frame from base 1. V is pared back by 4 bases and J by 3 bases, with 6 bases lying between the germline termini. As regards this clone: Its antigen is currently not known. The input lacks base qualities; no much larger clone sits a single base away.

Enrolling through a virtual design, the prospective study's participants ranged in age from about 18 to 89 years and lived across around 25 United States geographic areas. In the prospective study, cohorts were assigned on the basis of participant-reported clinical history obtained from a screening survey and a study questionnaire. In the prospective study, mobile phlebotomists collected whole blood, serum and a nasopharyngeal or oropharyngeal swab from each participant. Participants in the prospective study had the option to provide additional blood draws and questionnaires over a roughly two-month period. Blood samples from the prospective study were shipped frozen or at room temperature prior to DNA extraction.

The clonotype originates from a woman aged 50 to 65 with acute COVID-19. The sequence is built from TRBV7-8 and TRBJ2-2; the D gene cannot be resolved reliably. The sample was PBMCs or T cells enriched from blood (not recorded which). The CDR3 region: CASSSRDTGELFF. The nucleotides are TGTGCCAGCAGCTCCCGGGACACCGGGGAGCTGTTTTTT.